Described below is a single TCR beta chain sequence and its context. Antigen: not known. The data were obtained in a study of cytomegalovirus exposure and HLA in healthy donors. Study-wide results and caveats: The study labeled about 160 TCR beta chains cytomegalovirus-associated.

Germline lookup yields CDR1 SGHTA and CDR2 FQGTGA. V lost 4 bases, J lost 3 bases, and 6 bases stayed unmatched. The CDR3 is 16 amino acids. Researchers ran the PCR with 60 Vbeta and 13 Jbeta primers. TCRdb's table, derived via immunoSEQ multiplex PCR, lists solely in-frame clones and lacks some. The data contain about 150,000 clones, 8.9% of them seen just once; the ten biggest clones take up over 6.5%. The chain uses TRBV7-3 and TRBJ2-3, with 11 nucleotides matching TRBD1. Material for sequencing was PBMCs. The TCR sequence derives from a woman between 35 and 50 years old in good health and CMV-seropositive. The CDR3 sequence is CASSSLGQGGTDTQYF. Here the CDR3 DNA reads TGTGCCAGCAGCTCCTTGGGACAGGGGGGGACAGATACGCAGTATTTT.